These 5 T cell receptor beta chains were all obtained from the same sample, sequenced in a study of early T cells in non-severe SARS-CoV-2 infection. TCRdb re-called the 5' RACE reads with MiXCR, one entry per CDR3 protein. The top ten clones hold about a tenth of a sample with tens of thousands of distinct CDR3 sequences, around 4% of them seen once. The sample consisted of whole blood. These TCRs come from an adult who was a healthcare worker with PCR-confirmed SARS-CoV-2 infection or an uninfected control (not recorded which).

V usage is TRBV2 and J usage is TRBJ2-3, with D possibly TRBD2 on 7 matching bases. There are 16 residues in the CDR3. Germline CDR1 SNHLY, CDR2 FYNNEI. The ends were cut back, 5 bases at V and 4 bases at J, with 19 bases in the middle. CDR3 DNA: TGTGCCAGCAGTTCACGAGGGGGAGGGCCTGCAGATACGCAGTATTTT. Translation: CASSSRGGGPADTQYF.

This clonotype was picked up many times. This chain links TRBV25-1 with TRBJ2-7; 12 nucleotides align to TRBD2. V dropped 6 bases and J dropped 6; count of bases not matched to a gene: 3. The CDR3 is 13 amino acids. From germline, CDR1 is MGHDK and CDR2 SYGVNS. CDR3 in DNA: TGTGCCAGCAGGACTAGCGGGAGTGGCGAGCAGTACTTC. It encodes CASRTSGSGEQYF.

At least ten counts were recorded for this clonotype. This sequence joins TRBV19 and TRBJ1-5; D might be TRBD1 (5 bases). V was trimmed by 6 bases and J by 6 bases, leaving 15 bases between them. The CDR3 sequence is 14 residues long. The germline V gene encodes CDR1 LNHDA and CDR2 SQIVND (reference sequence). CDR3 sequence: CASRRGRDPQPQHF. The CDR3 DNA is TGTGCCAGTAGGAGGGGACGGGACCCTCAGCCCCAGCATTTT.

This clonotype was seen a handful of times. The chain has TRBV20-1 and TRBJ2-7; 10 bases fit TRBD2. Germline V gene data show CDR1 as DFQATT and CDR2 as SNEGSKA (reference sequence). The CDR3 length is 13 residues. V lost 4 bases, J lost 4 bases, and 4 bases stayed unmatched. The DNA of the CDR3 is TGCAGTGCTACTAGCGGGAGCGGGTACGAGCAGTACTTC. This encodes CSATSGSGYEQYF.

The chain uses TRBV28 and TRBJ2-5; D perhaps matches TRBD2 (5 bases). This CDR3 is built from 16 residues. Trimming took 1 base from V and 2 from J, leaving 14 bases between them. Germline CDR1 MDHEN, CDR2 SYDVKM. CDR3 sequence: CASSLSLGASQETQYF. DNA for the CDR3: TGTGCCAGCAGTTTATCTCTGGGAGCCTCTCAAGAGACCCAGTACTTC.